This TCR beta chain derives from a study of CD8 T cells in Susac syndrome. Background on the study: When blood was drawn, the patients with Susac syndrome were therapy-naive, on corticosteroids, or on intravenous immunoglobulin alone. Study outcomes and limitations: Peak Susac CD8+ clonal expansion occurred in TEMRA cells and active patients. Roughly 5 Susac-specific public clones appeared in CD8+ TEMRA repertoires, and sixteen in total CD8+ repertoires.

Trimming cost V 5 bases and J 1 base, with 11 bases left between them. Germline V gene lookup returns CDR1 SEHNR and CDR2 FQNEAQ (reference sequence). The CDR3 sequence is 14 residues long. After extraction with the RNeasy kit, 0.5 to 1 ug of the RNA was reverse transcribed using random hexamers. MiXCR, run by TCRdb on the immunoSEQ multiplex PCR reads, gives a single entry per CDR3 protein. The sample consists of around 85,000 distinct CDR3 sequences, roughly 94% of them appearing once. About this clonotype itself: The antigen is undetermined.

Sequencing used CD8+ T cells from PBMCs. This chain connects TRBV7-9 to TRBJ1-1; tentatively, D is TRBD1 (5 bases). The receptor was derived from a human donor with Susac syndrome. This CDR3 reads CASSKLGGNTEAFF. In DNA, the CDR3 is TGTGCCAGCAGCAAACTCGGGGGGAACACTGAAGCTTTCTTT.